This T cell receptor beta chain came from a study of metastatic and nonmetastatic thyroid tumors. Study-level background: Thyroid patients, malignant and benign, had repertoires compared across blood and tumor or nodule tissue.

Original methodology: The authors used CDR3 differences across clinicopathological groups to build a distant-metastasis classifier for papillary thyroid cancer. From the PCR reads, TCRdb re-called clones with MiXCR. V and J calls and clone size were set by TCRdb, not the authors. The data contain roughly 20,000 clones, 36% of them seen just once; the ten biggest clones take up approximately 30%. This clone was picked up many times. Antigen unknown. There were no patients who had received any treatment before thyroid surgery. Whole-study results and caveats: Versus benign nodules, malignant thyroid tumors reportedly had significantly higher TCR beta diversity, in blood and tumor.

Germline values: CDR1 DFQATT, CDR2 SNEGSKA (reference sequence). This CDR3 is built from 15 residues. Unmatched junction bases numbered 7, after V lost 1 base and J lost 7 bases. The rearrangement links TRBV20-1 to TRBJ2-3; 11 bases are shared with TRBD2. Sequencing was carried out using tumor tissue. The TCR comes from a female donor with papillary thyroid cancer or a benign thyroid nodule (not recorded which). Some clones in this sample may be carry-over from other donors' samples. The CDR3 protein is CSARVLAGGPHTQYF. The CDR3 DNA sequence: TGCAGTGCTAGAGTATTAGCGGGAGGGCCGCATACGCAGTATTTT.